The present T cell receptor beta chain was sequenced within a study of T cells in Graves' hyperthyroidism and ophthalmopathy (dated by TCRdb to about 2019). With respect to the entire study: Peripheral blood samples were taken at the time of initial diagnosis, prior to any treatment. TCR V-J signatures able to tell the groups apart were searched for in a discovery cohort of 90 to 100 patients, of whom approximately 40 had Graves' ophthalmopathy and about 55 had stable Graves' hyperthyroidism. An independent validation cohort of under 20 hyperthyroidism patients and about 16 patients who later progressed to ophthalmopathy tested prospective prediction of ophthalmopathy. The 85 to 100 discovery patients were divided at random into training and test sets in a 7:3 ratio. The study also compared thyroid tissue and blood T-cell repertoires from roughly six Graves' hyperthyroidism patients. Once sampling was done, hyperthyroidism patients were given methimazole at a starting dose of 30 mg daily, whereas ophthalmopathy patients were given high-dose intravenous methylprednisolone. According to the paper, TCR Vbeta CDR3 sequencing was carried out on over 130 peripheral blood samples, which came from under 50 ophthalmopathy, under 85 hyperthyroidism and roughly 17 progressor patients.

In the ophthalmopathy patients, disease was moderately to severely active, with a Clinical Activity Score of 3 or more, a NOSPECS grade of 4 or more, and a duration of less than 3 months. Patients with uncontrolled infections, other autoimmune diseases, pregnancy or lactation were excluded. Diagnoses relied on clinical symptoms, serum thyroxine and TRAb, thyroid ultrasound and orbital computed tomography. PBMCs were separated from under 11 ml of fresh peripheral blood using Ficoll-Paque density gradient centrifugation. Trizol reagent was used to extract total RNA, and RNA quality was then checked on an Agilent 2100 Bioanalyzer. Cut back by 4 bases and 0 bases, the V and J ends lie 12 bases apart. Looking up the germline V gene yields CDR1 SGHRS and CDR2 YFSETQ. Reading from cysteine to phenylalanine, the CDR3 counts 15 amino acids. Left in the record is the CDR3 DNA by itself, 45 bases read in frame from the first base.

What the work shows at the level of the full study, not this receptor alone: Ophthalmopathy was separated from stable hyperthyroidism by a 13 V-J signature model, with 87.88% sensitivity and roughly 81% specificity obtained in cross-validation and 80%/75% obtained in testing. In validation, progression to ophthalmopathy was predicted by the model with 70% to 71% sensitivity and roughly 72% specificity, a median of about 6.8 months before onset. Most expanded thyroid clonotypes (frequency above 0.001) were also detected in blood, a finding suggesting that blood repertoires may reflect thyroid immune responses. No statistical method was used to fix the sample size in advance, and group allocation was not hidden from the investigators.

Amplification of TCR beta CDR3 regions was carried out from RNA transcripts. For the first round of RT-PCR on the TCR CDR3, the HTBI primer set was used together with the Qiagen OneStep RT-PCR kit. Libraries were constructed in a second round of multiplex PCR, after which size selection and purification were carried out. Sequencing of the libraries was done on an Illumina HiSeq2000 using paired-end 100 bp reads. Processing in the source paper ran as follows. SOAPnuke was used to process the raw data, with reads discarded if the reads contained adapters or uncalled bases, had a mean Phred below 15, or lacked an exact constant-primer or identifier match. COPE v1.2.5 was used to merge the high-quality paired reads, and each unique nucleotide sequence was defined as a clonotype. Clonotypes were aligned to IMGT TRBV, TRBD and TRBJ reference segments using MiTCR v1.1. Only V-J combinations with frequency above 0.0001, covering 99% to 99.2% of repertoires, were analysed. A TCS score was defined as the ratio of F50 (clonal expansion) to E x V (chaos), with BLOSUM62-based TCRdist applied between CDR3 peptides within each V-J. Welch's t-statistics and random forest reduced fewer than 600 V-J features to 10 to 15, which were used in a naive Bayes classifier (R e1071). TCRdb took the public reads, trimmed them with fastp at Q25, ran MiXCR for clone calling and kept in-frame beta chains. CDR3 protein sequences are deduplicated, and each keeps its most common genes and DNA. TCRdb's processing, not the study's, gives the V and J calls here. Recorded for this sample are around 600,000 distinct CDR3 sequences; 14% of them occurred a single time. The ten top clones hold about 6.6% of the sample.

This clonotype was observed many times. Which antigen it targets is not known. Base qualities are missing; no much larger clone stands one base away. The rearrangement joined TRBV5-1 to TRBJ2-3; no D gene is confidently identified. The source material was blood. The sequence was obtained from a woman between 18 and 29 years old with Graves' ophthalmopathy. The CDR3 protein is CASSAQPTSTDTQYF. The sequenced DNA: TGCGCCAGCAGCGCTCAGCCGACCAGCACAGATACGCAGTATTTT.